The 7 T cell receptor beta chains below come from one sample, sequenced in a study of CD8+CD57+ T cells in acquired aplastic anemia. TCR beta VDJ and CDR3 profiles were obtained from a genomic DNA template. TCRdb re-called the reads with MiXCR, one entry per CDR3 protein. This repertoire shows just over 400,000 distinct CDR3 sequences, around 72% found once; its top ten account for 3.5% to 4.5%. Sequenced input: sorted CD4+, CD8+, or CD8+CD57+ T cells (not recorded which) from PBMCs. The receptors stem from a human donor in good health, serving as a control.

The chain combines TRBV5-5 with TRBJ2-7, with D unresolved. CDR1 is SGHKS and CDR2 is YYEKEE in the germline V gene (reference sequence). Trimming removed 4 bases at V and 2 bases at J, with 10 bases between. There are 13 residues in the CDR3. CDR3 nucleotide sequence: TGTGCCAGCAGCCAAGAAGTCACCTACGAGCAGTACTTC. It specifies CASSQEVTYEQYF.

Of note for this clonotype: A much larger clone differs by one base, so this may be a read error. The V and J genes are TRBV2 and TRBJ1-2; 10 positions agree with TRBD1. V dropped 6 bases and J dropped 4; count of bases not matched to a gene: 5. Germline V lookup: CDR1 SNHLY, CDR2 FYNNEI. The CDR3 consists of 14 residues. DNA for the CDR3: TGTGCCAGCAGAGAGGGACAGGGGAGCTATGGCTACACCTTC. It is translated as CASREGQGSYGYTF.

This rearrangement joins TRBV7-2 to TRBJ2-3; 10 nucleotides agree with TRBD2. The CDR3 totals 14 residues. Germline-derived CDR1 and CDR2 are SGHTA and FQGNSA. The J segment lost 4 bases and the V segment lost 5 bases, leaving 3 bases of the junction unmatched. CDR3 protein: CASSQAGGSDTQYF. In DNA, the CDR3 is TGTGCCAGCAGCCAAGCGGGGGGGTCAGATACGCAGTATTTT. Full variable domain (remainder filled in from reference TRBV7-2 and TRBJ2-3): GAGVSQSPSNKVTEKGKDVELRCDPISGHTALYWYRQSLGQGLEFLIYFQGNSAPDKSGLPSDRFSAERTGGSVSTLTIQRTQQEDSAVYLCASSQAGGSDTQYFGPGTRLTVL.

The sample holds one count of this clonotype. An end of the junction differs from the germline gene, which may be a read error. V and J are TRBV7-8 and TRBJ2-3; TRBD2 matches 7 bases. Looked up from germline, CDR1 is SGHVS and CDR2 is FQNEAQ. This CDR3 spans 15 amino acids. The CDR3 sequence: CASSAGGRGAWPHYF. CDR3 nucleotide sequence: TGTGCCAGCAGCGCGGGTGGGAGGGGAGCATGGCCGCACTATTTT.

V and J are TRBV15 and TRBJ1-1, with a possible D match to TRBD1 (6 bases). The CDR3 has 15 amino acids. Germline CDR1 and CDR2: LNHNV and YYDKDF (reference sequence). V was shortened by 5 bases and J by 10 bases, with 23 bases between the two germline ends. For the CDR3, the DNA is TGTGCCACCAGCTCAGGGGCGGGGCTGAACGATGCAGCTTTCTTT. Amino acids: CATSSGAGLNDAAFF.

Comments on this clonotype: A junction end diverges from the germline sequence, so it may reflect a read error. The chain is built from TRBV7-3 and TRBJ1-5; 8 nucleotides agree with TRBD1. The CDR3 contains 15 residues. Germline values: CDR1 SGHTA, CDR2 FQGTGA. Here the CDR3 reads CASRDRATSSTPHHF. As DNA, the CDR3 is TGTGCCAGCAGGGACAGGGCTACGAGCAGTACTCCCCACCATTTT.

The chain has TRBV12-3 or TRBV12-4 and TRBJ1-5, with D possibly being TRBD1 (6 bases). The CDR3 length is 15 residues. Trimming took 4 bases from V and 5 from J, leaving 15 bases between them. CDR3 residues: CASSCRRAGDQPQHF. DNA for the CDR3: TGTGCCAGCAGTTGCAGGAGGGCAGGGGATCAGCCCCAGCATTTT.